This passage covers 8 T cell receptor beta chains from one sample sequenced in a study of naive and memory T cell subsets. Two oligonucleotides, mixed equimolar, formed the beta constant-region primer covering TRBC1 and TRBC2. One entry per CDR3 protein results from TCRdb running MiXCR on the UMI-ligation and nested PCR reads. The data show approximately 82,000 distinct CDR3 sequences, 6% to 7.5% seen once. The sample was central memory CD4+ T cells from blood. These receptors originate from a human donor in good health.

A word on this clonotype: A much larger clone differs by one base, so this may be a read error. The J gene is TRBJ2-7, the V gene TRBV27; D ambiguous. Germline lookup yields CDR1 MNHEY and CDR2 SMNVEV (reference sequence). CDR3 size: 13 residues. Trimming took off 4 bases at V and 4 bases at J, with 11 bases between the two ends. CDR3 in DNA: TGTGCCAGCAGTTGGGGTCTAGGGTACGAGCAGTACTTC. Its protein product is CASSWGLGYEQYF.

This clonotype was seen a handful of times. The chain is built from TRBV7-2 and TRBJ2-3; 10 bases align to TRBD2. CDR3 length equals 16 residues. In germline, CDR1 is SGHTA, CDR2 FQGNSA. V was clipped by 5 bases and J by 4 bases; unmatched bases: 9. Written as DNA, the CDR3 is TGTGCCAGCAGCCCGAATCCGGGACTAGCGTCAGATACGCAGTATTTT. Its protein is CASSPNPGLASDTQYF.

The sample holds many counts of this clonotype. V usage is TRBV7-2 and J usage is TRBJ1-5; D gene uncertain. The V gene's germline CDR1 is SGHTA and CDR2 FQGNSA. The CDR3 extends over 16 amino acids. The V gene lost 3 bases and the J gene lost 4 bases, with 16 bases spanning the gap. The CDR3 is CASSFGTPSGNQPQHF. For the CDR3, the DNA is TGTGCCAGCAGCTTCGGAACCCCCTCGGGGAATCAGCCCCAGCATTTT.

This clonotype has at least ten counts. The chain is built from TRBV7-8 and TRBJ2-3; 9 nucleotides match TRBD2. Germline CDR1 SGHVS, CDR2 FQNEAQ. The V and J ends lost 4 bases and 7 bases, in that order; junction bases with no gene match: 9. The CDR3 extends over 15 amino acids. CDR3 nucleotides: TGTGCCAGCAGCTCCGGGACTAGCCTTATGAATACGCAGTATTTT. This sequence encodes CASSSGTSLMNTQYF.

This clonotype was seen ten or more times. The rearrangement links TRBV2 to TRBJ1-6; no clear D. The CDR3 runs 14 residues. CDR1 SNHLY and CDR2 FYNNEI come from the germline V gene. Deletions cut 4 bases from V and 8 bases from J, with 12 bases between. The CDR3 DNA follows: TGTGCCAGCAGTGGGGGTCTTGACTATTCACCCCTCCACTTT. Its protein is CASSGGLDYSPLHF.

The sample holds a few counts of this clonotype. The chain has TRBV20-1 and TRBJ1-2; the match to TRBD1 covers 11 bases. This CDR3 spans 13 amino acids. Trimming removed 6 bases from V and 4 bases from J; junction bases left unmatched: 4. Germline assignment: CDR1 DFQATT and CDR2 SNEGSKA (reference sequence). The CDR3 nucleotides are TGCAGTGCAAAGGGGACAGGGGGCTATGGCTACACCTTC. It is translated as CSAKGTGGYGYTF.

There are a few counts of this clonotype. The chain recombines TRBV18 with TRBJ2-3, with D hard to call. The CDR3 has 12 residues. V was clipped by 6 bases and J by 4 bases, with 8 bases between them. Germline V gene data show CDR1 as KGHSH and CDR2 as LQKENI. CDR3 sequence (DNA): TGTGCCAGCTCTAAGGGCGCAGATACGCAGTATTTT. Translating it yields CASSKGADTQYF.

As regards this clonotype: A single base separates this from a much larger clone, so it may be a read error. V is TRBV27 and J is TRBJ1-2; D is possibly TRBD1 (5 bases). The CDR3 is 15 amino acids. CDR1 is MNHEY, CDR2 SMNVEV, per germline (reference sequence). The CDR3 nucleotides are TGTGCCAGCAGTGAAGCGGGGGTAGCTAACTATGGCTTCACCTTC. This translates into CASSEAGVANYGFTF.